These 20 T cell receptor beta chains share one sample of origin, sequenced in a study of T cell repertoires in cytomegalovirus infection. No antigens are known for them. TCRdb reprocessed the reads with MiXCR, giving one entry per CDR3 protein. The data show some 940,000 distinct CDR3 sequences, around 32% seen once. Here the sequenced sample was cultured CD8+ T cells from PBMCs, taken from culture after CMV antigen stimulation. The receptors originated from a human donor in good health (CMV status not recorded). Some clones in this sample may be carry-over from other donors' samples.

The V call is TRBV10-3, the J call TRBJ2-1, with TRBD1 identical over 10 bases. The CDR3 is 15 amino acids. CDR1 is ENHRY, CDR2 SYGVKD, per germline. V lost 6 bases and J lost 8; bases outside the gene matches: 10. The CDR3 DNA reads as TGTGCCATCAGCTCGACAGGGGGCGGCGGCGATGAGCAGTTCTTC. Protein: CAISSTGGGGDEQFF.

This clonotype was detected many times. The chain employs TRBV4-3 and TRBJ2-3; D is uncertain. Germline values: CDR1 LGHNA, CDR2 YSLEER. Trimming pared 6 bases from V and 0 bases from J, leaving 7 bases between. The CDR3 runs 13 residues. As DNA, the CDR3 is TGCGCCAGCAGTACGGACAGCACAGATACGCAGTATTTT. Protein: CASSTDSTDTQYF.

The chain uses TRBV27 and TRBJ2-7; no reliable D call. CDR1 and CDR2 from the germline V gene are MNHEY and SMNVEV (reference sequence). Trimming left V 0 bases short and J 7 bases short, with 10 bases between. There are 13 residues in the CDR3. CDR3 residues: CASSLSPSREQYF. CDR3 nucleotides: TGTGCCAGCAGTTTATCCCCCAGCAGGGAGCAGTACTTC.

The V call is TRBV19, the J call TRBJ2-5; TRBD1 is a possible D gene (5 bases). The CDR3 extends over 16 amino acids. V lost 3 bases to trimming and J lost 2 bases, with 16 bases between them. Germline values: CDR1 LNHDA, CDR2 SQIVND (reference sequence). Here the CDR3 DNA reads TGTGCCAGTAGTATTGGGTACAGGACCTCGCAAGAGACCCAGTACTTC. Translated: CASSIGYRTSQETQYF. Variable domain in full (rest from reference TRBV19 and TRBJ2-5): DGGITQSPKYLFRKEGQNVTLSCEQNLNHDAMYWYRQDPGQGLRLIYYSQIVNDFQKGDIAEGYSVSREKKESFPLTVTSAQKNPTAFYLCASSIGYRTSQETQYFGPGTRLLVL.

This clonotype was recorded at least ten times. This chain links TRBV28 with TRBJ1-4; D uncertain. V dropped 2 bases and J dropped 7 bases, with 11 bases sitting between them. Germline V gene lookup returns CDR1 MDHEN and CDR2 SYDVKM. This CDR3 spans 14 amino acids. The CDR3 loop is CASSLRGVGEKLFF. Here the CDR3 DNA reads TGTGCCAGCAGTTTAAGAGGAGTCGGTGAAAAACTGTTTTTT.

This rearrangement joins TRBV7-9 to TRBJ1-1; D is unresolved. The V gene lost 11 bases and the J gene lost 3 bases, with 13 bases spanning the gap. Germline V lookup: CDR1 SEHNR, CDR2 FQNEAQ (reference sequence). The CDR3 runs 12 residues. The CDR3 nucleotides read TGTGCCTCGAGAGCGGGAGACACTGAAGCTTTCTTT. Protein: CASRAGDTEAFF.

V gene TRBV5-6 combines with J gene TRBJ2-3; 7 bases are shared with TRBD1. After removal of 4 bases from V and 6 bases from J, the junction contained 8 bases not matched to a gene. Germline V gene data show CDR1 as SGHDT and CDR2 as YYEEEE. The CDR3 is 14 residues long. CDR3 sequence reads: CASSPGQTRDTQYF. CDR3 coding DNA: TGTGCCAGCAGCCCGGGACAGACTCGGGATACGCAGTATTTT.

This clonotype was counted only a few times. This chain links TRBV5-4 with TRBJ1-1; D unresolved. The ends were cut back, 5 bases at V and 7 bases at J, with 12 bases in the middle. Germline assignment: CDR1 SGHNT and CDR2 YYREEE (reference sequence). The length of the CDR3 is 12 residues. CDR3 DNA sequence: TGTGCCAGCAGTCCGAGTGGGTTTGAAGCTTTCTTT. Protein: CASSPSGFEAFF.

The chain employs TRBV7-9 and TRBJ1-1; D is unclear. CDR3 length: 15 amino acids. CDR1 and CDR2 (germline): SEHNR, FQNEAQ (reference sequence). Trimming stripped 2 bases from V and 3 bases from J, with 13 bases between. CDR3 sequence reads: CASSLPTDGHTEAFF. CDR3 nucleotides: TGTGCCAGCAGCTTACCGACGGATGGACACACTGAAGCTTTCTTT.

This clonotype was recorded at least ten times. The rearrangement joins TRBV7-2 to TRBJ2-7, with TRBD1 matching 9 bases. V was pared by 5 bases and J by 2 bases, with 7 bases of the junction left unmatched. The CDR3 totals 15 residues. Germline CDR1 SGHTA, CDR2 FQGNSA. The CDR3 is CASSQTGGTAYEQYV. In DNA form, the CDR3 reads TGTGCCAGCAGCCAGACAGGGGGGACCGCCTACGAGCAGTACGTC.

This clonotype has a count of ten or more. This chain links TRBV7-8 with TRBJ2-7; D may be TRBD1 (5 bases). Between the trimmed V and J ends, which lost 4 bases and 4 bases, there was a span of 8 bases. The CDR3 runs to 12 residues. CDR1 and CDR2 (germline): SGHVS, FQNEAQ. CDR3 region: CASSSGLYEQYF. The CDR3 DNA is TGTGCCAGCAGCTCAGGGTTGTACGAGCAGTACTTC.

The chain employs TRBV5-4 and TRBJ1-6; tentatively, D is TRBD1 (5 bases). V dropped 0 bases and J dropped 8 bases, with 12 bases sitting between them. Germline lookup yields CDR1 SGHNT and CDR2 YYREEE (reference sequence). The CDR3 consists of 15 residues. The CDR3 loop reads CASSLAGEEYSPLHF. CDR3 coding DNA: TGTGCCAGCAGCTTGGCGGGGGAGGAATATTCACCCCTCCACTTT.

Only a few counts were recorded for this clonotype. This chain joins TRBV4-1 and TRBJ2-3; 8 bases fit TRBD2. The CDR3 consists of 15 residues. V was clipped by 2 bases and J by 6 bases; unmatched bases: 7. Looked up from germline, CDR1 is MGHRA and CDR2 is YSYEKL. The CDR3 region has the DNA TGCGCCAGCAGCCAAACTCCGGGGACTAGGGATACGCAGTATTTT. It translates to CASSQTPGTRDTQYF.

The sample holds a few counts of this clonotype. The chain combines TRBV12-3 or TRBV12-4 with TRBJ2-5; perhaps TRBD2 as D (6 bases). CDR3 length: 14 residues. Between the trimmed V and J ends, which lost 10 bases and 5 bases, there was a span of 20 bases. DNA of the CDR3: TGTGCCATGTCGGAGGGGTTCTCCGCGGAGACCCAGTACTTC. It yields the protein CAMSEGFSAETQYF.

This clonotype was recorded only once. Its ends do not fully match the called genes, so a read error is possible. The chain couples TRBV12-3 or TRBV12-4 to TRBJ1-2; D is uncertain. The CDR3 consists of 16 residues. The CDR3 here is CASRNRASGYNYGCTF. The DNA for the CDR3 is TGTGCCAGCAGAAACCGAGCTTCTGGCTATAACTATGGCTGCACCTTC.

This clonotype was detected once. The CDR3 loop is CASSASGTHNEQFF. CDR3 in DNA: TGTGCCAGCAGTGCAAGCGGTACCCACAATGAGCAGTTCTTC. The rearrangement links TRBV6-5 to TRBJ2-1; possible D gene TRBD2, 5 bases. Germline V gene data show CDR1 as MNHEY and CDR2 as SVGAGI. With 5 bases removed from V and 5 bases from J, the gap between germline ends came to 13 bases. This CDR3 has 14 residues.

This clonotype was picked up a small number of times. The rearrangement links TRBV11-3 to TRBJ2-3; TRBD2 matches 12 bases. The V gene end was trimmed by 4 bases and the J gene end by 7 bases; junction bases not matched to a gene: 12. Germline lookup yields CDR1 SGHNT and CDR2 YENEEA. The CDR3 has 17 residues. The CDR3 loop reads CASSSKTSGGQTYTQYF. CDR3 bases: TGTGCCAGCAGCTCGAAGACTAGCGGGGGCCAGACTTATACGCAGTATTTT.

The chain links TRBV27 to TRBJ2-2; TRBD2 matches 8 bases. Germline CDR1 reads MNHEY; CDR2 reads SMNVEV (reference sequence). V gave up 5 bases and J gave up 7 bases; unmatched junction bases: 18. The CDR3 contains 18 residues. The CDR3 nucleotides read TGTGCCAGCAGTCCCCTCGGCCGGGGGGGCCTGGACATCGGGGAGCTGTTTTTT. As protein: CASSPLGRGGLDIGELFF.

This clonotype was recorded a few times. The gene calls are TRBV6-1 and TRBJ2-5, with TRBD1 as a possible D gene (6 bases). The CDR3 runs to 15 residues. The V and J ends lost 2 bases and 2 bases respectively, with 12 bases between them. Germline loops: CDR1 MNHNS, CDR2 SASEGT. The CDR3, as DNA: TGTGCCAGCAGTGAAATCAGGGGTATTCAAGAGACCCAGTACTTC. Its translation: CASSEIRGIQETQYF.

This clonotype was observed at least ten times. This chain joins TRBV7-2 and TRBJ2-1, with D maybe TRBD2 (5 bases). CDR3 size: 15 residues. Germline V gene lookup returns CDR1 SGHTA and CDR2 FQGNSA. V lost 3 bases, J lost 1 base, and 10 bases lay in between. CDR3 sequence reads: CASSFNGVSYNEQFF. The CDR3 DNA reads TGTGCCAGCAGCTTCAACGGGGTTTCCTACAATGAGCAGTTCTTC. Drawing the rest from reference TRBV7-2 and TRBJ2-1, the complete variable domain is GAGVSQSPSNKVTEKGKDVELRCDPISGHTALYWYRQSLGQGLEFLIYFQGNSAPDKSGLPSDRFSAERTGGSVSTLTIQRTQQEDSAVYLCASSFNGVSYNEQFFGPGTRLTVL.